Below, one T cell receptor (beta chain) is given with its context. There are a few counts of this clonotype. Its target antigen remains unknown. Per-nucleotide qualities are absent, and no much larger clonotype sits a single base away. Sequenced using an Illumina HiSeq 1500. The raw public data were reprocessed by TCRdb itself: fastp quality trimming at Q25, MiXCR clonotype calling, in-frame beta chains only. Duplicate CDR3 protein sequences are folded into a single record with the most common DNA and genes. The sample records under 200,000 distinct CDR3 sequences, over 25% of which are singletons. The ten largest clones add up to 31% of the sample. The CDR1 and CDR2 encoded by the germline V gene are SNHLY and FYNNEI. The CDR3 numbers 13 residues from cysteine through phenylalanine. Only CDR3 DNA remains: 39 bases, in frame from the first base. Cut back by 7 bases and 8 bases, the V and J ends lie 12 bases apart.

The data derive from a study of T cell repertoires in cytomegalovirus infection (dated by TCRdb to between 2018 and 2020). About the study as a whole: Donor HLA type was relevant to the analysis, because carriage of CMV infection together with the matching HLA type was indicated by public TCR beta signatures.

General conclusions and limits of the study: In both this cohort and an independent roughly 330-donor cohort, the cumulative frequency of public TCR beta family members distinguished carriers of CMV infection plus the relevant HLA type. The ex vivo response was dominated by HLA-C-restricted CMV-specific TCR beta clonotypes, and the single most frequent clonotype in two of eight donors was supplied by these HLA-C-restricted clonotypes.

What was sequenced was PBMCs. The V gene is TRBV2 and the J gene is TRBJ1-6; no confident D gene assignment can be made. This TCR was sampled from a human donor in good health (CMV status not recorded). Some clones in this sample may be carry-over from other donors' samples. The bases are TGTGCCAGCACCGGGGATGGAGATTCACCCCTCCACTTT. This yields the protein CASTGDGDSPLHF. Reference TRBV2 and TRBJ1-6 genes cover what lies past the CDR3, so the full variable domain is EPEVTQTPSHQVTQMGQEVILRCVPISNHLYFYWYRQILGQKVEFLVSFYNNEISEKSEIFDDQFSVERPDGSNFTLKIRSTKLEDSAMYFCASTGDGDSPLHFGNGTRLTVT.